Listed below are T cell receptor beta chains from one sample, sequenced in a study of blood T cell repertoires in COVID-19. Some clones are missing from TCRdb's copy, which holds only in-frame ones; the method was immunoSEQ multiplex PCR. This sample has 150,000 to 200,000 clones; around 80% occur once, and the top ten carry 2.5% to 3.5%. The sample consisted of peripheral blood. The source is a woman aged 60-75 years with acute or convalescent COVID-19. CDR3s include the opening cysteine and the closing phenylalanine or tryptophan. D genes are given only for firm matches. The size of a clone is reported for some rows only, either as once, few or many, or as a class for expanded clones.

CDR3aa: CASSVVSGGTDTQYF
CDR3nt: TGTGCCAGCAGCGTAGTAAGCGGGGGAACAGATACGCAGTATTTT
len: 15
d_gene: TRBD2
j_gene: TRBJ2-3
v_gene: TRBV9
abundance: .

CDR3aa: CASSLAGAYSTDTQYF
CDR3nt: TGTGCCAGCAGCTTAGCGGGGGCCTATAGCACAGATACGCAGTATTTT
len: 16
d_gene: TRBD2
j_gene: TRBJ2-3
v_gene: TRBV3-1/TRBV3-2
abundance: .

CDR3aa: CASSPTGGNGYTF
CDR3nt: TGTGCCAGCAGCCCCACAGGGGGTAATGGCTACACCTTC
len: 13
d_gene: TRBD1
j_gene: TRBJ1-2
v_gene: TRBV5-4
abundance: .

CDR3aa: CASSRDGGDTDTQYF
CDR3nt: TGCGCCAGCAGCCGAGATGGAGGGGACACAGATACGCAGTATTTT
len: 15
d_gene: .
j_gene: TRBJ2-3
v_gene: TRBV4-1
abundance: .

CDR3aa: CASSLEGVAGNQPQHF
CDR3nt: TGTGCCAGCAGCTTAGAAGGGGTCGCTGGCAATCAGCCCCAGCATTTT
len: 16
d_gene: .
j_gene: TRBJ1-5
v_gene: TRBV7-2
abundance: .

CDR3aa: CATSALTSGGAKNEQFF
CDR3nt: TGTGCCACCAGTGCCCTGACTAGCGGGGGGGCCAAAAATGAGCAGTTCTTC
len: 17
d_gene: TRBD2
j_gene: TRBJ2-1
v_gene: TRBV24-1
abundance: .

CDR3aa: CASSQGRESYNEQFF
CDR3nt: TGTGCCAGCAGCCAGGGCAGGGAATCCTACAATGAGCAGTTCTTC
len: 15
d_gene: .
j_gene: TRBJ2-1
v_gene: TRBV4-2
abundance: .

CDR3aa: CASSFSGGAAGETQYF
CDR3nt: TGTGCCAGCAGCTTTAGCGGGGGGGCCGCCGGAGAGACCCAGTACTTC
len: 16
d_gene: TRBD2
j_gene: TRBJ2-5
v_gene: TRBV11-3
abundance: .

CDR3aa: CASSQRTSGGSETQYF
CDR3nt: TGTGCCAGCAGCCAAAGAACTAGCGGGGGTTCCGAGACCCAGTACTTC
len: 16
d_gene: TRBD2
j_gene: TRBJ2-5
v_gene: TRBV3-1/TRBV3-2
abundance: .

CDR3aa: CASSIPRTGTDNEQFF
CDR3nt: TGTGCCAGTAGTATACCCCGGACAGGAACTGACAATGAGCAGTTCTTC
len: 16
d_gene: TRBD1
j_gene: TRBJ2-1
v_gene: TRBV19
abundance: .

CDR3aa: CASSESGREDAGELFF
CDR3nt: TGTGCCAGCAGTGAATCCGGCAGGGAGGATGCCGGGGAGCTGTTTTTT
len: 16
d_gene: .
j_gene: TRBJ2-2
v_gene: TRBV25-1
abundance: .

CDR3aa: CAISEFGQGRNTGELFF
CDR3nt: TGTGCCATCAGTGAGTTCGGACAGGGTCGAAACACCGGGGAGCTGTTTTTT
len: 17
d_gene: TRBD1
j_gene: TRBJ2-2
v_gene: TRBV10-3
abundance: .

CDR3aa: CASSPLGANEKLFF
CDR3nt: TGTGCCAGCTCACCACTGGGAGCTAATGAAAAACTGTTTTTT
len: 14
d_gene: .
j_gene: TRBJ1-4
v_gene: TRBV18
abundance: .

CDR3aa: CASRNRGRDEKLFF
CDR3nt: TGTGCCAGTAGGAACAGGGGGCGAGATGAAAAACTGTTTTTT
len: 14
d_gene: TRBD1
j_gene: TRBJ1-4
v_gene: TRBV19
abundance: .

CDR3aa: CASSVGGVRGNEKLFF
CDR3nt: TGTGCCAGCAGCGTAGGCGGGGTACGTGGTAATGAAAAACTGTTTTTT
len: 16
d_gene: .
j_gene: TRBJ1-4
v_gene: TRBV9
abundance: once